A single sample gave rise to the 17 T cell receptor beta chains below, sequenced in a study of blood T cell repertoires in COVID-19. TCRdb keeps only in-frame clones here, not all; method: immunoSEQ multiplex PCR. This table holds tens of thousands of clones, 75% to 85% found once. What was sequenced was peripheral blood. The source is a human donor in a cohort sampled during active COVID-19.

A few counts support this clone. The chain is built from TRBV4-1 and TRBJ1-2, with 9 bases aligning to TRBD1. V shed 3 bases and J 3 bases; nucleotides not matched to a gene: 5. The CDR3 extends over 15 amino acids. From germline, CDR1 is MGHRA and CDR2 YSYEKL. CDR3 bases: TGCGCCAGCAGCCACGGGGACAGGGAGTACTATGGCTACACCTTC. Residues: CASSHGDREYYGYTF.

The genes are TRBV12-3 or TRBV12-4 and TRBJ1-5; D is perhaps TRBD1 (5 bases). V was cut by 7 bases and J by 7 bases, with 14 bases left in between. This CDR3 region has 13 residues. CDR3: CASIKRAGQPQHF. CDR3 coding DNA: TGTGCCAGCATCAAGCGGGCAGGGCAGCCCCAGCATTTT.

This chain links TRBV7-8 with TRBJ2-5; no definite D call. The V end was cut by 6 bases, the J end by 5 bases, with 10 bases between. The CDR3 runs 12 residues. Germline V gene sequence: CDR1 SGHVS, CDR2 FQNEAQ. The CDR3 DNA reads TGTGCCAGCAGTCGCTACGAGGAGACCCAGTACTTC. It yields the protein CASSRYEETQYF.

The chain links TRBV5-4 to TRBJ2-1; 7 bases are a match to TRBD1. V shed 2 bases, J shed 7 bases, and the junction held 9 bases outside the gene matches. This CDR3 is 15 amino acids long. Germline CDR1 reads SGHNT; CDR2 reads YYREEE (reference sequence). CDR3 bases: TGTGCCAGCAGCTTCGCGTACAGGGGATCTAATGAGCAGTTCTTC. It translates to CASSFAYRGSNEQFF.

The CDR3 reads CASSRRGETGELFF. CDR3 DNA: TGTGCCAGCAGCCGCCGGGGGGAGACCGGGGAGCTGTTTTTT. The chain uses TRBV5-4 and TRBJ2-2; TRBD2 matches at 7 bases. There are 14 residues in the CDR3. The junction had 5 bases not matched to a gene; V was cut back by 4 bases and J by 5 bases. CDR1 SGHNT and CDR2 YYREEE come from the germline V gene (reference sequence).

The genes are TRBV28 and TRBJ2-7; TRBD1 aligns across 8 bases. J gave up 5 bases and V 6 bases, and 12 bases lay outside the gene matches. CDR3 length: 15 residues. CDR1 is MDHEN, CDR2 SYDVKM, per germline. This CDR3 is CASRRSGRGLDEQYV. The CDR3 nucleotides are TGTGCCAGCAGAAGGTCTGGCAGGGGGCTTGACGAGCAGTACGTC.

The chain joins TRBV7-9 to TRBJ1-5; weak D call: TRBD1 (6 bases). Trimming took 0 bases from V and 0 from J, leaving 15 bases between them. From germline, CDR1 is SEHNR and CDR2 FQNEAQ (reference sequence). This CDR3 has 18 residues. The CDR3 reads CASSLAGAGASSNQPQHF. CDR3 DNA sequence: TGTGCCAGCAGCTTAGCGGGGGCAGGCGCTAGTAGCAATCAGCCCCAGCATTTT.

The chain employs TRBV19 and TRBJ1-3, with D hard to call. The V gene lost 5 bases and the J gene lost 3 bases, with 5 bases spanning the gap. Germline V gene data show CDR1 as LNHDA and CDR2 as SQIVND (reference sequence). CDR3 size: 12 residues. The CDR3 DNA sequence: TGTGCCAGTAGTCCTAATGGAAACACCATATATTTT. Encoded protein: CASSPNGNTIYF.

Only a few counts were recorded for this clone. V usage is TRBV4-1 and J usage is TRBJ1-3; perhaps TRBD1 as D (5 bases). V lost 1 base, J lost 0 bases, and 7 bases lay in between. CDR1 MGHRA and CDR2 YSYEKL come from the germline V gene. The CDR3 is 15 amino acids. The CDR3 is CASSQGQHSGNTIYF. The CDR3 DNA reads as TGCGCCAGCAGCCAAGGACAGCACTCTGGAAACACCATATATTTT.

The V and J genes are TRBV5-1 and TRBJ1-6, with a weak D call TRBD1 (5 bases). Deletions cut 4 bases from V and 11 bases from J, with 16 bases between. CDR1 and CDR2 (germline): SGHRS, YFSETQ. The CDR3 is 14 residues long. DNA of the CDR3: TGCGCCAGCAGCGGCGGGGGAAAGTCCCCACCCCTCCACTTT. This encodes CASSGGGKSPPLHF.

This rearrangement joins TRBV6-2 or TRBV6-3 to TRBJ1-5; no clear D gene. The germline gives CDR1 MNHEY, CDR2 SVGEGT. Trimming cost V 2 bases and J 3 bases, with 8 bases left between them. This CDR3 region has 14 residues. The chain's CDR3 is CASSYGRSNQPQHF. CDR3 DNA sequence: TGTGCCAGCAGTTACGGCAGATCCAATCAGCCCCAGCATTTT.

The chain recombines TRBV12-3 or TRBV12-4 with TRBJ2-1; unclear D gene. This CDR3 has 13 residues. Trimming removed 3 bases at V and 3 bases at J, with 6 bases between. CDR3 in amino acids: CASSFEFYNEQFF. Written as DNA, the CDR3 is TGTGCCAGCAGTTTTGAGTTCTACAATGAGCAGTTCTTC.

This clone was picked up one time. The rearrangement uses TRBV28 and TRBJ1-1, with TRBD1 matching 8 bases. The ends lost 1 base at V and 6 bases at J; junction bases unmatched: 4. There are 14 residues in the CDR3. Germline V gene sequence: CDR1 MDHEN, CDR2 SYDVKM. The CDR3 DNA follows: TGTGCCAGCAGTTTATCCGACAGGGGAGCTGAAGCTTTCTTT. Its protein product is CASSLSDRGAEAFF.

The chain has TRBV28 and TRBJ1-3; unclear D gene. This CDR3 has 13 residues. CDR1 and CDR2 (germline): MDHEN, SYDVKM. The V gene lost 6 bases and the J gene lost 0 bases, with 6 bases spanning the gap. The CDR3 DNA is TGTGCCAGCAGCCTTAGCTCTGGAAACACCATATATTTT. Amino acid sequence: CASSLSSGNTIYF.

CDR3 amino acids: CASSLLTGSSGNTIYF. The CDR3 bases are TGTGCCAGCAGTTTATTGACGGGATCCTCTGGAAACACCATATATTTT. This sequence joins TRBV28 and TRBJ1-3, with unresolved D. CDR1 and CDR2 (germline): MDHEN, SYDVKM. This CDR3 has 16 residues. Trimming cost V 1 base and J 0 bases, with 10 bases left between them.

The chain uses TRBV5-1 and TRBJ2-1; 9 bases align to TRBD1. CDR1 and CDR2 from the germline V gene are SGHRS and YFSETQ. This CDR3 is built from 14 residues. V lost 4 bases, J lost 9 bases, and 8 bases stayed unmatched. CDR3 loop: CASSRDTGGIEQFF. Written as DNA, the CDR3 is TGCGCCAGCAGCAGGGACACAGGGGGCATTGAGCAGTTCTTC.

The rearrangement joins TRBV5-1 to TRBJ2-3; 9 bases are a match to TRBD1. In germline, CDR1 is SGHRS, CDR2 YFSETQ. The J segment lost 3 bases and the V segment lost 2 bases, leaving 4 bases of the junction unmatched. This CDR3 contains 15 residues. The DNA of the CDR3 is TGCGCCAGCAGCTTATCGGACAGGGGTACAGATACGCAGTATTTT. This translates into CASSLSDRGTDTQYF. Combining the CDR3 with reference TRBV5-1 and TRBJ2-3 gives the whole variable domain KAGVTQTPRYLIKTRGQQVTLSCSPISGHRSVSWYQQTPGQGLQFLFEYFSETQRNKGNFPGRFSGRQFSNSRSEMNVSTLELGDSALYLCASSLSDRGTDTQYFGPGTRLTVL.